These T cell receptor beta chains were read from a single sample in a study of cytomegalovirus exposure and HLA in healthy donors. The assay was immunoSEQ multiplex PCR, and TCRdb's table has in-frame clones only and misses some. Here the sample spans about 200,000 clones, 75% to 90% being singletons. Sequencing was done on a sample of PBMCs. These receptors were collected from a woman aged 25 to 45 in good health and CMV-seronegative. Both conserved end residues are part of each CDR3. The D gene is left open where the match is weak. Clone size appears in some rows only: once, few, many, or a class for an expanded clone.

j_call,v_call,d_call,clone_size,cdr3_aa,cdr3_nt
TRBJ1-1,TRBV18,.,.,CASSPRRGIVTEAFF,TGTGCCAGCTCACCAAGACGAGGGATAGTCACTGAAGCTTTCTTT
TRBJ1-1,TRBV5-1,TRBD1,few,CASSSGQGRAFF,TGCGCCAGCAGCTCTGGACAGGGAAGAGCTTTCTTT
TRBJ2-7,TRBV11-2,.,few,CASSLNSGEQYF,TGTGCCAGCAGCTTAAATAGTGGCGAGCAGTACTTC
TRBJ2-7,TRBV6-1,TRBD1,.,CASSSRTGIYEQYF,TGTGCCAGCAGTTCCCGGACAGGGATCTACGAGCAGTACTTC
TRBJ2-7,TRBV11-2,TRBD2,.,CASSLDFAREGNYEQYF,TGTGCCAGCAGCTTAGATTTCGCGCGGGAGGGCAACTACGAGCAGTACTTC
TRBJ2-1,TRBV28,TRBD2,.,CASSITGGNAYNEQFF,TGTGCCAGCAGTATAACGGGAGGGAATGCCTACAATGAGCAGTTCTTC
TRBJ2-7,TRBV5-1,.,.,CASSLSSRVSFYEQYF,TGCGCCAGCAGCTTGTCGAGCAGGGTAAGCTTCTACGAGCAGTACTTC
TRBJ2-2,TRBV27,TRBD2,.,CASSTLAVGGDGEPFF,TGTGCCAGCAGTACCCTAGCTGTGGGGGGGGACGGGGAGCCGTTTTTT
TRBJ2-5,TRBV29-1,TRBD1,.,CSARTGEETQYF,TGCAGCGCCAGGACAGGGGAAGAGACCCAGTACTTC
TRBJ2-7,TRBV2,TRBD1,.,CASTPGQGFYEQYF,TGTGCCAGCACTCCGGGACAGGGGTTTTACGAGCAGTACTTC
TRBJ2-2,TRBV4-1,.,once,CASSQIDSAGGELFF,TGCGCCAGCAGCCAAATTGACAGCGCCGGCGGGGAGCTGTTTTTT
TRBJ1-6,TRBV28,TRBD1,.,CASSDGTVNSPLHF,TGTGCCAGCAGTGACGGGACAGTTAATTCACCCCTCCACTTT
TRBJ1-2,TRBV5-8,.,.,CASRIRRLVMAGHGYTF,TGTGCCAGCAGAATCAGGCGTCTGGTGATGGCGGGGCATGGCTACACCTTC
TRBJ2-1,TRBV5-1,.,.,CASSLFGQGSASSYNEQFF,TGCGCCAGCAGCTTATTTGGTCAGGGGTCCGCGAGCTCCTACAATGAGCAGTTCTTC
TRBJ2-5,TRBV9,.,.,CASSVNRVGETQYF,TGTGCCAGCAGCGTTAACAGGGTAGGGGAGACCCAGTACTTC
TRBJ2-6,TRBV6-5,.,.,CASSLTHSGANVLTF,TGTGCCAGCAGTCTGACTCACTCTGGGGCCAACGTCCTGACTTTC
TRBJ2-7,TRBV6-1,.,.,CASSEGAHQQYF,TGTGCCAGCAGTGAAGGCGCTCACCAGCAGTACTTC
TRBJ2-1,TRBV19,TRBD2,few,CASSLGLAGANEQFF,TGTGCCAGTAGTCTGGGACTAGCGGGAGCGAATGAGCAGTTCTTC